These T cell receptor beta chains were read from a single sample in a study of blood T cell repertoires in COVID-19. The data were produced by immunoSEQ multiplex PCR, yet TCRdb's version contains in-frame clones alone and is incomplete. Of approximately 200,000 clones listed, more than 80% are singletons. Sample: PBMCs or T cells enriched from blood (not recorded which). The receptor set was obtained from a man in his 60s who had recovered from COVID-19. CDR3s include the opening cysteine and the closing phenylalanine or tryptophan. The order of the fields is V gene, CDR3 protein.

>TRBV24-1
CATSDLGGGYNEQFF
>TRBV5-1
CASSPGQGANYGYTF
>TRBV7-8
CASSPSTDTQYF
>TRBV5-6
CASSLVPRAGANVLTF
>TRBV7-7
CASSSTGGSGELFF
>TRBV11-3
CASRNSNEKLFF
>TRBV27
CASSSRTGNTEAFF
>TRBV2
CASSASGATQETQYF
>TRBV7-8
CASSLALLGGENTDTQYF
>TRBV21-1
CASSPTAGKNIQYF
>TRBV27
CASSPLPGQVNSPLHF
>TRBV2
CASSGVDLGYGYTF
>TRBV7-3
CASSLMRISGAEAFF
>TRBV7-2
CASSLVSSSTDTQYF
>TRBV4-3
CASSPGQGANYGYTF
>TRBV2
CASSAVKLGQGSSYNSPLHF
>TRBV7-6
CASSLLLSSTDTQYF
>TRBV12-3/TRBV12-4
CASSFQGGEEQYF
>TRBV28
CASSLTGWGYEQYF
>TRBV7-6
CASSSPTVFDETQYF
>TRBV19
CASVPWGVKGNQPQHF
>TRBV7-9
CASSLDRGQETQYF
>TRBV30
CAWNNNRDTEAFF
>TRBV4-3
CASSQVRGGGALYTQYF
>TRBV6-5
CASSSTGEPLHF
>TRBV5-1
CASRPTSGGVNEQFF
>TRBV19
CASSKRREATNEKLFF
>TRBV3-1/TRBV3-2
CASSPWGQGFGYGYTF
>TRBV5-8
CATKLRGNTEAFF
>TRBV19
CASSIDGRGQPQHF
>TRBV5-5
CASSLGNLYSNQPQHF
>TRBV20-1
CSASGPRTGTYEQYF
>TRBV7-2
CASSLAPPLAGVGGANVLTF
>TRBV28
CASSLMTGRANEKLFF
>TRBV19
CASSVSGGIYNEQFF
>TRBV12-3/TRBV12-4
CASSFGVVYGYTF
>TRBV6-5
CASRGSREQFF
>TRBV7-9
CASSKTPSGGTGELFF
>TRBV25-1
CASSETANYGYTF
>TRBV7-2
CASSIAGAYGYTF
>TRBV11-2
CASSLSSVQETQYF
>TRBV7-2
CASSAVTGAAGANVLTF
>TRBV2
CASSVGPGGAYTEAFF
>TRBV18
CASSPTQGNYTF
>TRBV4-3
CASSQGGLAGFTDTQYF
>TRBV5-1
CASSSPGMGPIQETQYF
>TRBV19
CASTEDWGTDYNEQFF
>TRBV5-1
CASSLVAGGLSYNEQFF
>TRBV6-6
CASSYVAGRGYGYTF